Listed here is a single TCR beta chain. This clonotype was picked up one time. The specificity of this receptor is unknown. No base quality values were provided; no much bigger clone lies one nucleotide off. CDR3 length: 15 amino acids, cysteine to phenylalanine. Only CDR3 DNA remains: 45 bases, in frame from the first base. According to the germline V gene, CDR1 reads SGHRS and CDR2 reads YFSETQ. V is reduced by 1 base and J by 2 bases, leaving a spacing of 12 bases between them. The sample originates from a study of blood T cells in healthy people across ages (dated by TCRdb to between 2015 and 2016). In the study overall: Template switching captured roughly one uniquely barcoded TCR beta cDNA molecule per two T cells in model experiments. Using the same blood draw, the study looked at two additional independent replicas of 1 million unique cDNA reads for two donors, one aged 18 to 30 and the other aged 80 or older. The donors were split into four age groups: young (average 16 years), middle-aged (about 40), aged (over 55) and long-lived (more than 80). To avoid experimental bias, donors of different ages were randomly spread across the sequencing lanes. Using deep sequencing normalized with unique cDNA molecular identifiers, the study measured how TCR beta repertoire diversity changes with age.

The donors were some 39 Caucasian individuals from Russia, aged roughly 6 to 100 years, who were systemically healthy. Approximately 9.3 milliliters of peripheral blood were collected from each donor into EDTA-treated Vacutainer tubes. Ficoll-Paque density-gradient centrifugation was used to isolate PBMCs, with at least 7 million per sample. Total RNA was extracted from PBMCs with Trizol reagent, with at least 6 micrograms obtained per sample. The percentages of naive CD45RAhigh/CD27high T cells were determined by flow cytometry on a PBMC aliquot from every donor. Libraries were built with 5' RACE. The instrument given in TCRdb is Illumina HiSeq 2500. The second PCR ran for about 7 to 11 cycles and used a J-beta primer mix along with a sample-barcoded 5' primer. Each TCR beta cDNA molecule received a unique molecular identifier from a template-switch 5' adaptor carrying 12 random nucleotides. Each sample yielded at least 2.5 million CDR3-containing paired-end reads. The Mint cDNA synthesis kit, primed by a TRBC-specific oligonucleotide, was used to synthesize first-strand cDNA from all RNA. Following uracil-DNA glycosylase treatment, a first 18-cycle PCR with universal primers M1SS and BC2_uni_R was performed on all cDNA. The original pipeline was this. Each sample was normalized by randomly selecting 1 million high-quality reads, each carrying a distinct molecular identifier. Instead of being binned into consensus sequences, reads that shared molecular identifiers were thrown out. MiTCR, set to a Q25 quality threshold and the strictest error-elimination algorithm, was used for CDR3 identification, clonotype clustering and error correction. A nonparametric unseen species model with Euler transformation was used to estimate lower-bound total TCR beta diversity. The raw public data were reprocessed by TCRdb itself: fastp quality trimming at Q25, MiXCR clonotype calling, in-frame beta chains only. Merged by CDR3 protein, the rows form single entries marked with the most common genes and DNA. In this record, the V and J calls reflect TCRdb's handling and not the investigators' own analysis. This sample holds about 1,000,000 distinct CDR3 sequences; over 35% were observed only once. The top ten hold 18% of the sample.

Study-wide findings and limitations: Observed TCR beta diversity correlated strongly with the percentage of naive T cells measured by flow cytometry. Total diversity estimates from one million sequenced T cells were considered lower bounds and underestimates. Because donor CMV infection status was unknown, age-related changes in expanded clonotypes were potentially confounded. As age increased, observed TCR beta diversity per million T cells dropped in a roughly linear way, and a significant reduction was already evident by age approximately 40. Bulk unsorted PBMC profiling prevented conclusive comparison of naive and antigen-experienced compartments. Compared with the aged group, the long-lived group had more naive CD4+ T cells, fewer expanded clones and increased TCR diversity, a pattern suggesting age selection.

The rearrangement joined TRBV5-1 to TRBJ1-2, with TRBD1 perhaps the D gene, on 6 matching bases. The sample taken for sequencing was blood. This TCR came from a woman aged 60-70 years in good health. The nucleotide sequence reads TGCGCCAGCAGCTTGAAGGGGGGTACGAACTATGGCTACACCTTC. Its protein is CASSLKGGTNYGYTF.